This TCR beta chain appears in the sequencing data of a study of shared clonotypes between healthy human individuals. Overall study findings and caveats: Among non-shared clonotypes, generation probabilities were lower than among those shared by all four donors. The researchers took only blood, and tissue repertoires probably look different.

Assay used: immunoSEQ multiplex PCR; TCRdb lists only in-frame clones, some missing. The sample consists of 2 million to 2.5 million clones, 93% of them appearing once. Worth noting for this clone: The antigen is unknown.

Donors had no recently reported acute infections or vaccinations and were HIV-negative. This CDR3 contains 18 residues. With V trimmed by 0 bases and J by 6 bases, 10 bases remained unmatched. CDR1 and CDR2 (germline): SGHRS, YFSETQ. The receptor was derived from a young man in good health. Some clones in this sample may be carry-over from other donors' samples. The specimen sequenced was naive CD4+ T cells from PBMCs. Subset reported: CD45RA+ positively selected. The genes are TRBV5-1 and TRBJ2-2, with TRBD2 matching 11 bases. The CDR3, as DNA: TGCGCCAGCAGCTTGGTCCTACTAGCGGGAGTGACGGCCGGGGAGCTGTTTTTT. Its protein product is CASSLVLLAGVTAGELFF.